Here is one T cell receptor beta chain with its context. Its target is unknown. The identical CDR3 is also encoded by other nucleotide sequences in the sample. The record originates from a study of shared clonotypes between healthy human individuals. Study in general: Donor composition was two women and a few men, aged 18 to 49.

Using immunoSEQ multiplex PCR, the repertoire was profiled, and TCRdb retains in-frame clones only, with some absent. The sample consists of about 640,000 clones, more than 70% of them appearing once. Study conclusions and caveats: Large depth notwithstanding, sorted-subset sequencing proved incomplete by rarefaction.

Adult Caucasians living in Nashville, Tennessee made up all of the donors. CDR3 length: 14 residues. From germline, CDR1 is MNHNY and CDR2 SVGAGI (reference sequence). Deletions cut 0 bases from V and 3 bases from J, with 7 bases between. The sequenced sample consisted of memory CD4+ T cells sorted from blood. Subset given: CD45RA-negative fraction. The chain couples TRBV6-6 to TRBJ2-3; unclear D gene. The receptor was isolated from a woman aged 30 to 39 in good health. CDR3 nucleotide sequence: TGTGCCAGCAGTTACTCGACCGGGACAGATACGCAGTATTTT. Its protein product is CASSYSTGTDTQYF.